These 19 T cell receptor beta chains originate from one sample sequenced in a study of blood T cell repertoires in COVID-19. Method: immunoSEQ multiplex PCR; TCRdb's copy keeps in-frame clones and lacks some. In the table there are around 170,000 clones, 88% of which are singletons. The source material was peripheral blood. Receptor source: a man in his 60s with acute or convalescent COVID-19.

The V call is TRBV9, the J call TRBJ1-4; possibly TRBD1 for D (5 bases). In germline, CDR1 is SGDLS, CDR2 YYNGEE. The CDR3 is 15 residues long. V lost 0 bases and J lost 6, with 12 bases in between. CDR3 amino acids: CASSVERGSHEKLFF. In DNA form, the CDR3 reads TGTGCCAGCAGCGTAGAGCGGGGGTCCCATGAAAAACTGTTTTTT.

The V and J genes are TRBV2 and TRBJ1-1; 12 positions agree with TRBD1. CDR1 and CDR2 from the germline V gene are SNHLY and FYNNEI. Trimming removed 6 bases from V and 1 base from J; junction bases left unmatched: 6. The CDR3 has 16 residues. DNA for the CDR3: TGTGCCAGCAGAGGGGGACAGGGGGCAGAGAACACTGAAGCTTTCTTT. This translates into CASRGGQGAENTEAFF.

The chain links TRBV30 to TRBJ2-5; 7 positions agree with TRBD1. The length of the CDR3 is 14 residues. CDR1 is GTSNPN and CDR2 is SVGIG in the germline V gene (reference sequence). J was trimmed by 3 bases and V by 0 bases; bases with no gene match: 4. CDR3 protein: CAWSVQGKKETQYF. As DNA, the CDR3 is TGTGCCTGGAGTGTACAGGGGAAAAAAGAGACCCAGTACTTC. The whole variable domain, remainder taken from reference TRBV30 and TRBJ2-5, is SQTIHQWPATLVQPVGSPLSLECTVEGTSNPNLYWYRQAAGRGLQLLFYSVGIGQISSEVPQNLSASRPQDRQFILSSKKLLLSDSGFYLCAWSVQGKKETQYFGPGTRLLVL.

The chain links TRBV19 to TRBJ2-3, with TRBD1 as a possible D gene (5 bases). Germline values: CDR1 LNHDA, CDR2 SQIVND (reference sequence). Trimming took 5 bases from V and 0 from J, leaving 9 bases between them. The CDR3 sequence is 14 residues long. CDR3 bases: TGTGCCAGTAGTTTTGACAGAAGCACAGATACGCAGTATTTT. Protein: CASSFDRSTDTQYF. Full variable domain (outside the CDR3, taken from reference TRBV19 and TRBJ2-3): DGGITQSPKYLFRKEGQNVTLSCEQNLNHDAMYWYRQDPGQGLRLIYYSQIVNDFQKGDIAEGYSVSREKKESFPLTVTSAQKNPTAFYLCASSFDRSTDTQYFGPGTRLTVL.

The genes are TRBV14 and TRBJ1-2; 8 bases match TRBD1. From germline, CDR1 is SGHDN and CDR2 FVKESK. The CDR3 is 17 residues long. The J segment lost 4 bases and the V segment lost 0 bases, leaving 10 bases of the junction unmatched. CDR3 sequence reads: CASSQDLTQGDIYGYTF. CDR3 sequence (DNA): TGTGCCAGCAGCCAAGATCTAACACAGGGGGATATCTATGGCTACACCTTC.

This chain joins TRBV6-6 and TRBJ1-6; unclear D gene. The CDR3 runs 14 residues. The V gene lost 0 bases and the J gene lost 10 bases, with 10 bases spanning the gap. Germline CDR1 MNHNY, CDR2 SVGAGI (reference sequence). The CDR3 region has the DNA TGTGCCAGCAGTTACTCGGGCAGCGGGTCACCCCTCCACTTT. Translating gives CASSYSGSGSPLHF.

The chain uses TRBV25-1 and TRBJ1-1; a possible D gene is TRBD1 (5 bases). The V gene's germline CDR1 is MGHDK and CDR2 SYGVNS. The CDR3 is 14 residues long. The V end was cut by 3 bases, the J end by 2 bases, with 10 bases between. The CDR3 region has the DNA TGTGCCAGCAGTGAGGCAGGGATAAACACTGAAGCTTTCTTT. Its protein is CASSEAGINTEAFF.

The genes are TRBV11-1 and TRBJ2-1; 8 nucleotides match TRBD1. The CDR3 sequence is 15 residues long. Germline V gene sequence: CDR1 SGHAT, CDR2 FQDESV (reference sequence). The V and J ends lost 0 bases and 5 bases, in that order; junction bases with no gene match: 3. Written as DNA, the CDR3 is TGTGCCAGCAGCTTAGCAGTGACAGGGGACAATGAGCAGTTCTTC. This sequence encodes CASSLAVTGDNEQFF.

The rearrangement uses TRBV12-5 and TRBJ1-5; D gene ambiguous. The CDR3 spans 12 residues. Deletions cut 3 bases from V and 3 bases from J, with 3 bases between. Germline CDR1 is LGHNT and CDR2 is FRNRAP. The CDR3 spells CASGFVNQPQHF. The CDR3 bases are TGTGCTAGTGGTTTCGTCAATCAGCCCCAGCATTTT.

This sequence joins TRBV12-3 or TRBV12-4 and TRBJ1-2; maybe TRBD1 (5 bases). The CDR3 totals 13 residues. Trimming took off 6 bases at V and 8 bases at J, with 16 bases between the two ends. The DNA for the CDR3 is TGTGCCAGCAGATATGGCCGCGGGGGAGGCTACACCTTC. Amino acid sequence: CASRYGRGGGYTF.

The CDR3 DNA reads TGTGCCAGCAGTATTGGGACAGCCTCTGGAAACACCATATATTTT. It is translated as CASSIGTASGNTIYF. This chain joins TRBV5-8 and TRBJ1-3, with 7 bases aligning to TRBD1. Germline V CDR1 and CDR2: SGHTS, YDEGEE. V shed 5 bases, J shed 0 bases, and the junction held 5 bases outside the gene matches. The CDR3 has 15 amino acids. Full variable domain (rest looked up from reference TRBV5-8 and TRBJ1-3): EAGVTQSPTHLIKTRGQQATLRCSPISGHTSVYWYQQALGLGLQFLLWYDEGEERNRGNFPPRFSGRQFPNYSSELNVNALELEDSALYLCASSIGTASGNTIYFGEGSWLTVV.

V gene TRBV19 combines with J gene TRBJ1-2; D gene ambiguous. CDR1 LNHDA and CDR2 SQIVND come from the germline V gene (reference sequence). Trimming removed 6 bases from V and 4 bases from J, with 18 bases in between. The CDR3 is 15 amino acids. As DNA, the CDR3 is TGTGCCAGTAGCACTCCGGGTCAGAAAGTCTATGGCTACACCTTC. It yields the protein CASSTPGQKVYGYTF.

This chain joins TRBV5-6 and TRBJ2-5, with 8 positions matching TRBD1. The CDR3 is made up of 16 amino acids. Germline V gene sequence: CDR1 SGHDT, CDR2 YYEEEE. The ends lost 2 bases at V and 1 base at J; junction bases unmatched: 7. The CDR3 DNA is TGTGCCAGCAGCTTTACCAGCACAGGGGGCCAAGAGACCCAGTACTTC. It yields the protein CASSFTSTGGQETQYF.

The chain recombines TRBV6-6 with TRBJ2-2; D gene uncertain. Trimming removed 7 bases from V and 1 base from J, with 7 bases in between. Germline V gene lookup returns CDR1 MNHNY and CDR2 SVGAGI (reference sequence). The CDR3 has 13 residues. CDR3 residues: CASKSGNTGELFF. The CDR3 DNA is TGTGCCAGCAAGTCAGGGAACACCGGGGAGCTGTTTTTT.

The chain couples TRBV5-4 to TRBJ2-7; D remains ambiguous. V lost 0 bases and J lost 3, with 10 bases in between. The germline gives CDR1 SGHNT, CDR2 YYREEE (reference sequence). The CDR3 totals 14 residues. The CDR3 sequence is CASSLGAQFYEQYF. Written as DNA, the CDR3 is TGTGCCAGCAGCTTGGGGGCACAGTTCTACGAGCAGTACTTC.

Remarks on this clone: The limits of the CDR3 on the DNA are not certain, so only TCRdb's listed CDR3 is given. The V gene is TRBV21-1, the J gene TRBJ2-6; the DNA was not used to check the table's D call, TRBD1. TRBV21-1 is given as a pseudogene. The CDR3 is 19 amino acids in total, end residues counted. The CDR3 spells CASSKVGTGTFSGANVLTF.

The chain combines TRBV30 with TRBJ1-2, with D perhaps TRBD1 (5 bases). V was clipped by 3 bases and J by 2 bases, with 13 bases between them. From germline, CDR1 is GTSNPN and CDR2 SVGIG (reference sequence). The CDR3 runs to 14 residues. The CDR3 here is CAWRLDSINYGYTF. In DNA, the CDR3 is TGTGCCTGGAGGCTAGACAGTATCAACTATGGCTACACCTTC.

This chain joins TRBV6-5 and TRBJ1-2, with D unresolved. Per the germline V gene, CDR1 is MNHEY and CDR2 is SVGAGI. V shed 6 bases and J shed 4 bases, with 6 bases lying between them. CDR3 length equals 11 residues. The CDR3 DNA sequence: TGTGCCAGCAGGCGGGGCTATGGCTACACCTTC. Translated: CASRRGYGYTF.

This chain links TRBV27 with TRBJ1-1; D might be TRBD1 (5 bases). CDR1 and CDR2 (germline): MNHEY, SMNVEV (reference sequence). V gave up 4 bases and J gave up 5 bases, with 11 bases separating them. This CDR3 contains 13 residues. The CDR3 is CASSSLGGTEAFF. DNA of the CDR3: TGTGCCAGCAGTTCACTGGGGGGGACTGAAGCTTTCTTT.